Presented here are 26 T cell receptor beta chains from one specimen sequenced in a study of shared clonotypes between healthy human individuals. Clones were read by immunoSEQ multiplex PCR, and TCRdb kept only the in-frame ones, dropping some. The sample has nearly 1,000,000 clones, approximately 80% seen once. The sequenced sample consisted of memory CD4+ T cells sorted from blood. Specified subset: CD45RA-negative fraction. The receptors stem from a man between 18 and 29 years old in good health.

CDR3 in amino acids: CASSAVQGSPLHF. CDR3 in DNA: TGTGCCAGCAGTGCGGTCCAGGGTTCACCCCTCCACTTT. This chain connects TRBV28 to TRBJ1-6; D might be TRBD1 (5 bases). From germline, CDR1 is MDHEN and CDR2 SYDVKM. CDR3 length equals 13 residues. The V end was cut by 5 bases, the J end by 9 bases, with 11 bases between.

This rearrangement joins TRBV6-5 to TRBJ2-7, with TRBD1 matching over 11 bases. V dropped 0 bases and J dropped 7; count of bases not matched to a gene: 5. CDR3 length equals 15 residues. CDR1 is MNHEY and CDR2 is SVGAGI in the germline V gene. The CDR3: CASSYSGTGGREQYF. The CDR3 nucleotides read TGTGCCAGCAGTTACTCGGGGACAGGGGGAAGAGAGCAGTACTTC.

The chain has TRBV10-3 and TRBJ2-7; 9 nucleotides match TRBD1. The CDR3 has 16 residues. The trim removed 8 bases at V and 6 bases at J, leaving 17 bases unmatched. Germline V gives CDR1 ENHRY, CDR2 SYGVKD. The CDR3 sequence: CAIGTNPGQGKIEQYF. The DNA for the CDR3 is TGTGCCATCGGTACAAATCCGGGACAGGGCAAGATCGAGCAGTACTTC.

The chain recombines TRBV6-1 with TRBJ2-7; D is possibly TRBD1 (6 bases). This CDR3 comprises 14 residues. Trimming pared 2 bases from V and 5 bases from J, leaving 13 bases between. CDR1 is MNHNS, CDR2 SASEGT, per germline. The CDR3 here is CASSEPAGTNEQYF. The CDR3 DNA follows: TGTGCCAGCAGTGAACCGGCAGGGACAAACGAGCAGTACTTC.

The chain is built from TRBV28 and TRBJ2-7; TRBD1 matches 9 bases. Germline CDR1 and CDR2: MDHEN and SYDVKM. The length of the CDR3 is 16 residues. Trimming removed 0 bases from V and 5 bases from J; junction bases left unmatched: 8. CDR3 sequence: CASSLWGSQGAHEQYF. For the CDR3, the DNA is TGTGCCAGCAGTTTATGGGGTTCACAGGGGGCCCACGAGCAGTACTTC.

This chain links TRBV28 with TRBJ1-2, with D perhaps TRBD1 (6 bases). This CDR3 spans 16 amino acids. The V end lost 2 bases, the J end lost 5 bases, and 18 bases lay between the germline ends. Germline CDR1 and CDR2: MDHEN and SYDVKM. CDR3 DNA sequence: TGTGCCAGCAGTTTAGCCCTTACAGGGAGCGGTTATGGCTACACCTTC. Protein: CASSLALTGSGYGYTF.

The gene calls are TRBV2 and TRBJ1-1; no firm D call. CDR1 is SNHLY, CDR2 FYNNEI, per germline. Trimming took 3 bases from V and 7 from J, leaving 12 bases between them. The CDR3 has 13 residues. The CDR3 nucleotides read TGTGCCAGCAGTGAGAGGTCGGGGATTGAAGCTTTCTTT. It translates to CASSERSGIEAFF.

Concerning this clone: Other DNA sequences from this sample encode an identical CDR3 as well. V is TRBV7-2 and J is TRBJ2-7, with a tentative D call TRBD2 (5 bases). The V end was cut by 1 base, the J end by 1 base, with 8 bases between. The CDR3 runs to 14 residues. The V gene's germline CDR1 is SGHTA and CDR2 FQGNSA. The CDR3 sequence is CASSLGGGSYEQYF. CDR3 in DNA: TGTGCCAGCAGCTTAGGCGGCGGGTCCTACGAGCAGTACTTC.

This rearrangement joins TRBV19 to TRBJ1-5; 8 nucleotides line up with TRBD1. Trimming cost V 4 bases and J 0 bases; bases outside gene matches: 2. The CDR3 consists of 15 residues. Looked up from germline, CDR1 is LNHDA and CDR2 is SQIVND (reference sequence). The CDR3 bases are TGTGCCAGTAGTACCCAGGGGGCTAGCAATCAGCCCCAGCATTTT. As protein: CASSTQGASNQPQHF.

The V and J genes are TRBV7-9 and TRBJ2-5, with no clear D. V lost 6 bases, J lost 5 bases, and 7 bases lay in between. The germline CDR1 and CDR2 sequences are SEHNR and FQNEAQ (reference sequence). This CDR3 is built from 11 residues. The chain's CDR3 is CASSSVETQYF. CDR3 coding DNA: TGTGCCAGCAGTTCGGTGGAGACCCAGTACTTC.

This clone was seen repeatedly, ten times or more. The chain uses TRBV20-1 and TRBJ1-1; D uncertain. V gave up 3 bases and J gave up 7 bases, with 6 bases separating them. Germline values: CDR1 DFQATT, CDR2 SNEGSKA (reference sequence). The CDR3 spans 10 residues. CDR3 region: CSASSGEAFF. CDR3 bases: TGCAGTGCTAGTTCAGGTGAAGCTTTCTTT.

This clone has a count of ten or more. The rearrangement uses TRBV6-1 and TRBJ2-1; TRBD2 aligns across 10 bases. Germline V lookup: CDR1 MNHNS, CDR2 SASEGT. The CDR3 is 16 amino acids. V trimming: 2 bases; J trimming: 0 bases; junction bases outside the gene matches: 1. The CDR3 is CASSEQRGGSYNEQFF. CDR3 nucleotides: TGTGCCAGCAGTGAACAGCGGGGGGGCTCCTACAATGAGCAGTTCTTC.

This clone was observed once. One end of the junction does not line up with germline, which may come from a read error. The chain links TRBV9 to TRBJ2-7; 7 nucleotides agree with TRBD1. This CDR3 comprises 14 residues. The germline V gene encodes CDR1 SGDLS and CDR2 YYNGEE. In nucleotides, the CDR3 is TGTGCCAGCAGCGTAGGGGACAGAGCCTACGAGCAGTGCTTC. Protein sequence: CASSVGDRAYEQCF.

This clone was counted between two and nine times. The V call is TRBV9, the J call TRBJ2-5; D may be TRBD1 or TRBD2 (5 bases each). V was trimmed by 0 bases and J by 1 base, leaving 10 bases between them. CDR3 size: 15 residues. The V gene's germline CDR1 is SGDLS and CDR2 YYNGEE. The chain's CDR3 is CASSVGGNSQETQYF. CDR3 DNA sequence: TGTGCCAGCAGCGTAGGGGGGAACAGCCAAGAGACCCAGTACTTC.

The chain links TRBV6-1 to TRBJ1-6; perhaps TRBD1 as D (5 bases). CDR1 is MNHNS and CDR2 is SASEGT in the germline V gene. The CDR3 totals 15 residues. The ends were cut back, 2 bases at V and 8 bases at J, with 13 bases in the middle. This chain's CDR3 is CASSERGPTYSPLHF. CDR3 coding DNA: TGTGCCAGCAGTGAACGGGGACCCACTTATTCACCCCTCCACTTT.

The table lists this clone with a few counts. This chain links TRBV12-5 with TRBJ2-3; D is unclear. Germline V gene data show CDR1 as LGHNT and CDR2 as FRNRAP. CDR3 length equals 16 residues. V was trimmed by 1 base and J by 4 bases, leaving 15 bases between them. CDR3 in amino acids: CASGLDGPIGADTQYF. The CDR3 coding sequence is TGTGCTAGTGGTTTGGATGGACCAATTGGGGCAGATACGCAGTATTTT.

The chain links TRBV10-3 to TRBJ2-6, with D possibly being TRBD2 (6 bases). Germline V CDR1 and CDR2: ENHRY, SYGVKD. Trimming took 0 bases from V and 0 from J, leaving 12 bases between them. This CDR3 region has 18 residues. The CDR3 reads CAISESMGGRSGANVLTF. The CDR3 region has the DNA TGTGCCATCAGTGAGTCGATGGGGGGACGCTCTGGGGCCAACGTCCTGACTTTC.

The table lists this clone with a few counts. The chain has TRBV5-1 and TRBJ1-2; 8 bases map to TRBD1. CDR3 length equals 16 residues. Germline V CDR1 and CDR2: SGHRS, YFSETQ. Trimming at V came to 5 bases and at J to 2 bases, leaving 11 bases not matched to a gene. The CDR3 reads CASSEQVAGGNYGYTF. The CDR3 nucleotides are TGCGCCAGCAGTGAGCAGGTGGCAGGGGGCAACTATGGCTACACCTTC.

The genes are TRBV10-1 and TRBJ2-3; no clear D. The germline V gene encodes CDR1 WNHNN and CDR2 SYGVQD (reference sequence). The V gene lost 0 bases and the J gene lost 0 bases, with 4 bases spanning the gap. This CDR3 has 14 amino acids. The CDR3 region is CASSESRSTDTQYF. CDR3 coding DNA: TGCGCCAGCAGTGAGTCACGGAGCACAGATACGCAGTATTTT.

The table lists this clone with a count of one. V and J are TRBV6-5 and TRBJ2-5, with D perhaps TRBD1 (6 bases). V was clipped by 6 bases and J by 5 bases, with 13 bases between them. From germline, CDR1 is MNHEY and CDR2 SVGAGI. The CDR3 covers 13 residues. For the CDR3, the DNA is TGTGCCAGCAGGGGCAGGGGTGGGGAGACCCAGTACTTC. Translated: CASRGRGGETQYF.

The V call is TRBV5-1, the J call TRBJ1-2; a possible D gene is TRBD1 (6 bases). The CDR3 covers 15 residues. The V gene lost 0 bases and the J gene lost 7 bases, with 16 bases spanning the gap. Germline V gene sequence: CDR1 SGHRS, CDR2 YFSETQ. CDR3 amino acids: CASSLVSGEGRGYTF. The CDR3 bases are TGCGCCAGCAGCTTGGTGTCAGGGGAGGGCCGTGGCTACACCTTC.

This clone was seen repeatedly, ten times or more. The genes are TRBV6-6 and TRBJ2-7; D is unresolved. V was clipped by 2 bases and J by 3 bases, with 14 bases between them. This CDR3 comprises 15 residues. Germline V gene lookup returns CDR1 MNHNY and CDR2 SVGAGI (reference sequence). The CDR3 region is CASSYALGGGYEQYF. For the CDR3, the DNA is TGTGCCAGCAGTTACGCCCTAGGCGGCGGCTACGAGCAGTACTTC.

This clone was found a few times. The J gene is TRBJ2-3, the V gene TRBV7-8; TRBD2 is a possible D gene (5 bases). Between the trimmed V and J ends, which lost 5 bases and 0 bases, there was a span of 15 bases. This CDR3 is 16 amino acids long. Germline loops: CDR1 SGHVS, CDR2 FQNEAQ. DNA for the CDR3: TGTGCCAGCAGCCCCACCGAGGGTGTCAGCACAGATACGCAGTATTTT. The encoded protein is CASSPTEGVSTDTQYF. Full variable domain (rest looked up from reference TRBV7-8 and TRBJ2-3): GAGVSQSPRYKVAKRGQDVALRCDPISGHVSLFWYQQALGQGPEFLTYFQNEAQLDKSGLPSDRFFAERPEGSVSTLKIQRTQQEDSAVYLCASSPTEGVSTDTQYFGPGTRLTVL.

This clone was counted a single time. The chain links TRBV6-1 to TRBJ2-7, with 16 bases that match TRBD2. Trimming at V came to 2 bases and at J to 8 bases, leaving 3 bases not matched to a gene. Germline V gene data show CDR1 as MNHNS and CDR2 as SASEGT. The CDR3 spans 15 residues. The CDR3: CASSELGLAGGKQYF. The CDR3, as DNA: TGTGCCAGCAGTGAACTGGGACTAGCGGGGGGGAAGCAGTACTTC.

The CDR3 DNA is TGTGCCAGCAGCTCAGGGGTTTATTATGGCTACACCTTC. Translating gives CASSSGVYYGYTF. The chain recombines TRBV7-9 with TRBJ1-2; the D gene is possibly TRBD1 (6 bases). Germline assignment: CDR1 SEHNR and CDR2 FQNEAQ (reference sequence). Trimming took off 4 bases at V and 5 bases at J, with 11 bases between the two ends. This CDR3 has 13 residues.

This clone has a handful of counts. The rearrangement uses TRBV10-1 and TRBJ1-1; D unresolved. Germline assignment: CDR1 WNHNN and CDR2 SYGVQD (reference sequence). The CDR3 is made up of 13 amino acids. Trimming pared 5 bases from V and 0 bases from J, leaving 7 bases between. The CDR3 loop is CASSPQMNTEAFF. The CDR3 DNA sequence: TGCGCCAGCAGTCCACAGATGAACACTGAAGCTTTCTTT.